This T cell receptor beta chain came from a study of blood T cell repertoires in COVID-19. CDR3 length: 15 residues. The germline V gene has CDR1 SGHNT and CDR2 YENEEA. The V and J ends lost 4 bases and 5 bases respectively, with 17 bases between them. As originally analysed: Reference gene primer amplification gave nucleated cell count estimates. Method: immunoSEQ multiplex PCR; TCRdb's copy keeps in-frame clones and lacks some. V, J and clone size are those of that table, while D and trimming were read from the DNA. The sample holds some 150,000 clones, approximately 88% seen once. The clonotype originates from a human donor in a cohort sampled during active COVID-19. The sequencing input was peripheral blood. The chain has TRBV11-3 and TRBJ2-5; TRBD1 might be the D (6 bases). The CDR3 is CASSSGSGVGETQYF. The CDR3 nucleotides read TGTGCCAGCAGCTCGGGGTCAGGGGTCGGGGAGACCCAGTACTTC. Together with reference TRBV11-3 and TRBJ2-5, the CDR3 gives the full variable domain: EAGVVQSPRYKIIEKKQPVAFWCNPISGHNTLYWYLQNLGQGPELLIRYENEEAVDDSQLPKDRFSAERLKGVDSTLKIQPAELGDSAVYLCASSSGSGVGETQYFGPGTRLLVL.